This T cell receptor (beta chain) was documented in a study of blood T cell repertoires in COVID-19. This clone came up once. CDR1 is SGHTA and CDR2 is FQGTGA in the germline V gene. Trimming shortened V by 3 bases and J by 5 bases, and 10 bases separated the two germline ends. The CDR3 has 14 residues. Produced via immunoSEQ multiplex PCR; TCRdb's table is partial and in-frame only. The sample lists 150,000 to 180,000 clones, about 90% occurring once. The sample was peripheral blood. The chain has TRBV7-3 and TRBJ2-2; D is perhaps TRBD2 (5 bases). The receptor's source is a man between 45 and 60 years old with acute or convalescent COVID-19. CDR3 nucleotides: TGTGCCAGCAGCTTGGGCGGGCGAACCGGGGAGCTGTTTTTT. It specifies CASSLGGRTGELFF. Full variable domain (missing parts from reference TRBV7-3 and TRBJ2-2): GAGVSQTPSNKVTEKGKYVELRCDPISGHTALYWYRQSLGQGPEFLIYFQGTGAADDSGLPNDRFFAVRPEGSVSTLKIQRTERGDSAVYLCASSLGGRTGELFFGEGSRLTVL.